One and the same sample provided the 7 T cell receptor beta chains below, sequenced in a study of beta chain features in type 1 diabetes. Study-level findings and limits: All four CD4+ subsets of Type 1 diabetes patients contained TCRB CDR3s that were moderately but significantly shorter.

The entirety of the isolated RNA underwent reverse transcription, so expressed TCRB transcripts were sequenced. Some clones are missing from TCRdb's copy, which holds only in-frame ones; the method was immunoSEQ multiplex PCR. This sample has some 660,000 clones, with about 14% found just once. These TCRs' antigens remain unknown. Material for sequencing was naive CD4+ T cells from blood. Receptors originate from a man younger than 35 with type 1 diabetes.

Only a few counts were recorded for this clone. V is TRBV7-8 and J is TRBJ2-7; 7 bases align to TRBD2. The CDR3 sequence is 15 residues long. Germline values: CDR1 SGHVS, CDR2 FQNEAQ. V gave up 5 bases and J gave up 0 bases; unmatched junction bases: 7. CDR3 in DNA: TGTGCCAGCAGCCCGGGGCTAGCGGCCTCCTACGAGCAGTACTTC. It is translated as CASSPGLAASYEQYF.

The J gene is TRBJ1-3, the V gene TRBV28; unclear D gene. The germline CDR1 and CDR2 sequences are MDHEN and SYDVKM. V lost 8 bases and J lost 0, with 14 bases in between. The CDR3 covers 15 residues. The CDR3 region is CASGSTSVSGNTIYF. The CDR3 DNA reads as TGTGCCAGCGGTTCAACATCCGTCTCTGGAAACACCATATATTTT.

The rearrangement joins TRBV20-1 to TRBJ2-1; weak D call: TRBD1 (6 bases). The V gene lost 8 bases and the J gene lost 9 bases, with 14 bases spanning the gap. The CDR3 is made up of 11 amino acids. Germline V gene lookup returns CDR1 DFQATT and CDR2 SNEGSKA (reference sequence). The CDR3 sequence: CSYRDIGEQFF. As DNA, the CDR3 is TGCAGTTATAGGGACATTGGTGAGCAGTTCTTC.

This clone was counted between two and nine times. This rearrangement joins TRBV29-1 to TRBJ1-4; 8 bases line up with TRBD1. Losses at the gene ends were 7 bases for V and 7 bases for J; bases not matched to a gene: 8. This CDR3 comprises 13 residues. Per germline, CDR1 SQVTM and CDR2 ANQGSEA. CDR3 amino acids: CSAQGAPGEKLFF. DNA of the CDR3: TGCAGCGCGCAGGGGGCGCCCGGTGAAAAACTGTTTTTT.

There are a few counts of this clone. The rearrangement joins TRBV7-2 to TRBJ2-5, with a possible D match to TRBD2 (6 bases). CDR3 length: 14 residues. V shed 1 base and J shed 4 bases, with 10 bases lying between them. Germline values: CDR1 SGHTA, CDR2 FQGNSA. This CDR3 is CASSLGAGRETQYF. DNA of the CDR3: TGTGCCAGCAGCTTAGGGGCGGGGCGAGAGACCCAGTACTTC. Together with reference TRBV7-2 and TRBJ2-5, the CDR3 gives the full variable domain: GAGVSQSPSNKVTEKGKDVELRCDPISGHTALYWYRQSLGQGLEFLIYFQGNSAPDKSGLPSDRFSAERTGGSVSTLTIQRTQQEDSAVYLCASSLGAGRETQYFGPGTRLLVL.

The V and J genes are TRBV28 and TRBJ2-7; 7 bases match TRBD2. This CDR3 spans 11 amino acids. V was pared by 10 bases and J by 3 bases, with 3 bases of the junction left unmatched. Looked up from germline, CDR1 is MDHEN and CDR2 is SYDVKM. The chain's CDR3 is CAIGGYYEQYF. For the CDR3, the DNA is TGTGCCATCGGGGGGTACTACGAGCAGTACTTC.

V and J are TRBV9 and TRBJ1-5, with D possibly being TRBD1 (5 bases). This CDR3 spans 16 amino acids. The germline V gene has CDR1 SGDLS and CDR2 YYNGEE. Trimming pared 0 bases from V and 2 bases from J, leaving 12 bases between. The CDR3 spells CASSVGGQGRNQPQHF. Here the CDR3 DNA reads TGTGCCAGCAGCGTAGGAGGGCAGGGACGCAATCAGCCCCAGCATTTT. The variable domain in full, completed from reference TRBV9 and TRBJ1-5, reads DSGVTQTPKHLITATGQRVTLRCSPRSGDLSVYWYQQSLDQGLQFLIQYYNGEERAKGNILERFSAQQFPDLHSELNLSSLELGDSALYFCASSVGGQGRNQPQHFGDGTRLSIL.